A single sample gave rise to the 7 T cell receptor beta chains below, sequenced in a study of chemoradiotherapy in HPV16-positive cancers. Using immunoSEQ multiplex PCR, the repertoire was profiled, and TCRdb retains in-frame clones only, with some absent. The sample shows about 6,600 clones, 65% to 85% of them seen only once. This specimen was tumor tissue, taken from a patient who underwent chemoradiotherapy. These TCRs come from a human donor with HPV-associated anogenital cancer.

V and J are TRBV5-1 and TRBJ2-7, with TRBD2 as a possible D gene (5 bases). CDR3 length: 13 residues. V was cut by 3 bases and J by 0 bases, with 7 bases left in between. Germline V lookup: CDR1 SGHRS, CDR2 YFSETQ. The CDR3 DNA reads TGCGCCAGCAGCTACGGGGACTCCTACGAGCAGTACTTC. This translates into CASSYGDSYEQYF.

As DNA, the CDR3 is TGTGCCATCAGTGAGGGACAGGGGGCAGGGCAGCCCCAGCATTTT. Its translation is CAISEGQGAGQPQHF. This rearrangement joins TRBV10-3 to TRBJ1-5, with 11 bases lining up with TRBD1. Germline assignment: CDR1 ENHRY and CDR2 SYGVKD. With V trimmed by 2 bases and J by 7 bases, 4 bases remained unmatched. The CDR3 is made up of 15 amino acids.

This clone was seen once. The chain carries TRBV19 and TRBJ1-2, with no clear D. Germline loops: CDR1 LNHDA, CDR2 SQIVND (reference sequence). The CDR3 spans 13 residues. V shed 7 bases and J shed 2 bases, with 11 bases lying between them. CDR3 nucleotides: TGTGCCAGTACCCCGGGGAGAAACTATGGCTACACCTTC. Its translation: CASTPGRNYGYTF. Supplemented by reference TRBV19 and TRBJ1-2, the full variable domain reads DGGITQSPKYLFRKEGQNVTLSCEQNLNHDAMYWYRQDPGQGLRLIYYSQIVNDFQKGDIAEGYSVSREKKESFPLTVTSAQKNPTAFYLCASTPGRNYGYTFGSGTRLTVV.

This chain joins TRBV4-1 and TRBJ1-1, with D hard to call. Trimming removed 0 bases from V and 0 bases from J, with 11 bases in between. The CDR3 consists of 16 residues. Germline CDR1 and CDR2: MGHRA and YSYEKL. CDR3 in amino acids: CASSQDPGRVNTEAFF. In nucleotides, the CDR3 is TGCGCCAGCAGCCAAGATCCGGGGAGGGTGAACACTGAAGCTTTCTTT.

About this clone itself: The sample carries other DNA sequences with the same CDR3. The rearrangement uses TRBV27 and TRBJ1-1, with TRBD1 as a possible D gene (5 bases). The CDR3 sequence is 15 residues long. Trimming took off 5 bases at V and 0 bases at J, with 13 bases between the two ends. Germline CDR1 MNHEY, CDR2 SMNVEV (reference sequence). CDR3 region: CASSPQRGMNTEAFF. DNA of the CDR3: TGTGCCAGCAGTCCACAAAGGGGTATGAACACTGAAGCTTTCTTT.

The gene calls are TRBV16 and TRBJ1-5, with 7 bases identical to TRBD1. This CDR3 is 13 amino acids long. Looked up from germline, CDR1 is KGHSY and CDR2 is FQNENV. V was clipped by 2 bases and J by 7 bases; unmatched bases: 2. The CDR3 loop is CASSQQQGQPQHF. In nucleotides, the CDR3 is TGTGCCAGCAGCCAACAACAGGGGCAGCCCCAGCATTTT.

V is TRBV18 and J is TRBJ2-7; TRBD1 aligns across 9 bases. Germline V gives CDR1 KGHSH, CDR2 LQKENI. V trimming: 8 bases; J trimming: 2 bases; junction bases outside the gene matches: 7. The CDR3 runs to 14 residues. The CDR3 nucleotides read TGTGCCAGCGGACAGGGGACCCTTCCCTACGAGCAGTACTTC. Translating gives CASGQGTLPYEQYF.